Listed below are T cell receptor beta chains from one sample, sequenced in a study of blood T cell repertoires in COVID-19. The table came from immunoSEQ multiplex PCR; TCRdb's copy has only in-frame clones and leaves some out. The table has 140,000 to 150,000 clones, 75% to 90% seen once. Source material: peripheral blood. Receptor source: a man between 65 and 80 years old who had recovered from COVID-19. Each CDR3 is given with its conserved first and last residue. D genes are given only for firm matches. Expanded clones get a size class; other rows say once, few or many, or leave the size out.

CDR3nt	CDR3aa	abundance	d_gene	v_gene	j_gene
TGTGCCTGGAGTCAACCCCCGGGACACGAAGCTTTCTTT	CAWSQPPGHEAFF	NA	NA	TRBV30	TRBJ1-1
TGTGCCAGCAGCCCCAGGGCTTGGAGCTCACCCCTCCACTTT	CASSPRAWSSPLHF	NA	NA	TRBV6-5	TRBJ1-6
TGCAGTGCTAGTGATTTTGGACTAGCGGAACAAGAGACCCAGTACTTC	CSASDFGLAEQETQYF	once	TRBD2	TRBV20-1	TRBJ2-5
TGTGCCACCAGCAGGGGACAGGGGGCACCAGATACGCAGTATTTT	CATSRGQGAPDTQYF	NA	TRBD1	TRBV15	TRBJ2-3
TGTGCCAGCGGGGGACAGGGGGCGCTGAACACCGGGGAGCTGTTTTTT	CASGGQGALNTGELFF	NA	TRBD1	TRBV28	TRBJ2-2
TGTGCCAGCAGCCCTCAACAGGGGCGCTCCTACAATGAGCAGTTCTTC	CASSPQQGRSYNEQFF	NA	TRBD1	TRBV5-4	TRBJ2-1
TGCAGCGTCCGGACTAGCGGGATGACGCAGTATTTT	CSVRTSGMTQYF	NA	TRBD2	TRBV29-1	TRBJ2-3
TGTGCCAGCAGTGGGACCCCAGGGGGTACTGAAGCTTTCTTT	CASSGTPGGTEAFF	NA	TRBD1	TRBV2	TRBJ1-1
TGCAGCGTTGGGGAGGGGACCGGTGCCTATGGCTACACCTTC	CSVGEGTGAYGYTF	NA	NA	TRBV29-1	TRBJ1-2
TGTGCCAGCAGTTTACGCCTAGCGGTTCCCTACGAGCAGTACTTC	CASSLRLAVPYEQYF	NA	TRBD2	TRBV27	TRBJ2-7
TGTGCCAGCAGCCCGTGGGCGACAGATACGCAGTATTTT	CASSPWATDTQYF	few	NA	TRBV9	TRBJ2-3
TGTGCCAGCAGCTTAGAGCCGGGGGGGGACACAGATACGCAGTATTTT	CASSLEPGGDTDTQYF	NA	TRBD2	TRBV11-2	TRBJ2-3
TGCAGCGTTGACAGGGACAGGGAAGAGACCCAGTACTTC	CSVDRDREETQYF	NA	TRBD1	TRBV29-1	TRBJ2-5
TGTGCCTGGGATCGCAGGGGCTACGAGCAGTACTTC	CAWDRRGYEQYF	few	NA	TRBV30	TRBJ2-7
TGCGCCAGCAGGCGGGGACAGGGAACCCTCGCGAATGAAGCTTTCTTT	CASRRGQGTLANEAFF	NA	TRBD1	TRBV4-1	TRBJ1-1
TGTGCCAGCAGTGAATCCCTAGGGGAGCTGTTTTTT	CASSESLGELFF	NA	NA	TRBV2	TRBJ2-2
TGTGCCAGTAGCTCTTCATCAATACTTCAAGAGACCCAGTACTTC	CASSSSSILQETQYF	NA	NA	TRBV19	TRBJ2-5
TGTGCCTGGACTAGTATCGGCTCTGGAAACACCATATATTTT	CAWTSIGSGNTIYF	NA	NA	TRBV30	TRBJ1-3
TGTGCCAGCAGCTTAGGCGGGGGGAACACTGAAGCTTTCTTT	CASSLGGGNTEAFF	NA	NA	TRBV11-3	TRBJ1-1
TGTGCAAGTGGCCGATCATACACTGAAGCTTTCTTT	CASGRSYTEAFF	NA	NA	TRBV6-5	TRBJ1-1
TGTGCCAGCAGTTACTTTAGCGGGAGGTCTGGGGAGCTGTTTTTT	CASSYFSGRSGELFF	NA	TRBD2	TRBV6-5	TRBJ2-2
TGTGCCAGCAGCTTGGCCGGGATACTAGAGCAGTTCTTC	CASSLAGILEQFF	NA	NA	TRBV5-6	TRBJ2-1
TGTGCCAGCAGCTTAGGGAGCGGGGGGGGCACAGATACGCAGTATTTT	CASSLGSGGGTDTQYF	NA	TRBD2	TRBV7-3	TRBJ2-3
TGTGCCAGTAGTATTGAGGGCAATCAGCCCCAGCATTTT	CASSIEGNQPQHF	NA	NA	TRBV19	TRBJ1-5
TGTGCCAGTAGTAGGCTCCCCCTGGCTGTAGCGGGAGAAGAGACCCAGTACTTC	CASSRLPLAVAGEETQYF	NA	TRBD2	TRBV19	TRBJ2-5
TGCGCCAGCAGCTTGGCAGGCGCGCAGTACTTC	CASSLAGAQYF	NA	NA	TRBV5-1	TRBJ2-7
TGTGCCAGCAGTCCGGGGACAGGGGGGCACTATGGCTACACCTTC	CASSPGTGGHYGYTF	NA	TRBD1	TRBV27	TRBJ1-2
TGTGCCAGCAGCCCGACTAGCGGGAACTACAATGAGCAGTTCTTC	CASSPTSGNYNEQFF	NA	TRBD2	TRBV27	TRBJ2-1
TGTGCCAGCAGCTTTTCGGGACTCTACGAGCAGTACTTC	CASSFSGLYEQYF	once	NA	TRBV12-3/TRBV12-4	TRBJ2-7
TGTGCCAGCAGCTTAGGATCAGGGGCGGGTAATCAGCCCCAGCATTTT	CASSLGSGAGNQPQHF	NA	NA	TRBV11-2	TRBJ1-5
TGTGCCAGCAGCGTAGCACCGAGCACAGGGTCTGGGGCCAACGTCCTGACTTTC	CASSVAPSTGSGANVLTF	NA	NA	TRBV9	TRBJ2-6
TGTGCCAGCAGCCGCGCGGAGACCCAGTACTTC	CASSRAETQYF	NA	NA	TRBV9	TRBJ2-5
TGTGCCAGCAGCCAAGTCCCTGCGCGGGGACTAGCGGGACCCCAAGAGACCCAGTACTTC	CASSQVPARGLAGPQETQYF	NA	TRBD2	TRBV3-1/TRBV3-2	TRBJ2-5
TGTGCCATCAGTTTGGGACAGGACTATTCCTACGAGCAGTACTTC	CAISLGQDYSYEQYF	once	TRBD1	TRBV10-3	TRBJ2-7
TGTGCCAGCAGCTTGGGTGGGACTAGCCCCAATGAGCAGTTCTTC	CASSLGGTSPNEQFF	NA	TRBD2	TRBV5-4	TRBJ2-1
TGTGCCAGCAGCGTAGGACCCACAGGGTTAAATACGCAGTATTTT	CASSVGPTGLNTQYF	NA	NA	TRBV9	TRBJ2-3
TGCGCCAGCAGCTTATCACGCCTCACTAGCGGGAGGACGTACGAGCAGTACTTC	CASSLSRLTSGRTYEQYF	NA	TRBD2	TRBV4-1	TRBJ2-7
TGTGCCTGGAGTGTCTTAGTGGACAGGGGTGAAAAACTGTTTTTT	CAWSVLVDRGEKLFF	NA	TRBD1	TRBV30	TRBJ1-4
TGCGCCAGCAGTCGGAGCACAGATACGCAGTATTTT	CASSRSTDTQYF	NA	NA	TRBV10-1	TRBJ2-3
TGTGCCAGCAGTAACTCGGGAGCATACGAGCAGTACTTC	CASSNSGAYEQYF	NA	NA	TRBV12-3/TRBV12-4	TRBJ2-7
TGTGCCAGCAGCTCATCCAGGACTAGCGGAGACCCGAACACCGGGGAGCTGTTTTTT	CASSSSRTSGDPNTGELFF	NA	TRBD2	TRBV7-9	TRBJ2-2
TGTGCCAGCAGCCCGCCGGGACTAGCGGGAACCGAGCAGTACTTC	CASSPPGLAGTEQYF	NA	TRBD2	TRBV3-1/TRBV3-2	TRBJ2-7
TGCGCCAGCAGCCAAGGACTAGTGGACACCGGGGAGCTGTTTTTT	CASSQGLVDTGELFF	many	NA	TRBV4-3	TRBJ2-2
TGTGCCAGCAGCAGGGACACCTCCTACGAGCAGTACTTC	CASSRDTSYEQYF	NA	NA	TRBV6-5	TRBJ2-7
TGTGCCAGCAGCTTGGTGTCACTCTCAACTAATGAAAAACTGTTTTTT	CASSLVSLSTNEKLFF	NA	NA	TRBV7-9	TRBJ1-4
TGTGCCAGCAGCCAAGGCGCTAGCGGGTTACTAGAGCAGTTCTTC	CASSQGASGLLEQFF	once	TRBD2	TRBV14	TRBJ2-1
TGTGCCAGCAGCTTAGGTAGGGGTTACGAGCAGTACTTC	CASSLGRGYEQYF	NA	NA	TRBV11-2	TRBJ2-7
TGTGCCAGGATCCCAGGGTTTGGAGGCTACACCTTC	CARIPGFGGYTF	NA	NA	TRBV21-1	TRBJ1-2
TGTGCCAGCAGCTTAGGGGACAGCCATAATCAGCCCCAGCATTTT	CASSLGDSHNQPQHF	once	TRBD1	TRBV7-9	TRBJ1-5
TGTGCCAGCAGCCCCTCAGACAGGGTCGCACTAGCGGGGTCCTACGAGCAGTACTTC	CASSPSDRVALAGSYEQYF	NA	TRBD2	TRBV11-3	TRBJ2-7
TGCAGCGCCGTGGTTCAGGGCTACGAGCAGTACTTC	CSAVVQGYEQYF	NA	NA	TRBV29-1	TRBJ2-7
TGTGCCAGCAGCTTAGGGCTAGCGGGAGAGAGGGAGCAGTTCTTC	CASSLGLAGEREQFF	NA	TRBD2	TRBV13	TRBJ2-1
TGTGCCAGCGGTCGGTTAGATGAAAAACTGTTTTTT	CASGRLDEKLFF	NA	NA	TRBV6-6	TRBJ1-4
TGCGCCAGCAGCTTGGATTGGCAGGGGGGATATCTTCTGGACGAGCAGTACTTC	CASSLDWQGGYLLDEQYF	NA	NA	TRBV5-1	TRBJ2-7
TGTGCCAGCAGCCCAACATTTGGAGGAACTGAAGCTTTCTTT	CASSPTFGGTEAFF	NA	NA	TRBV6-5	TRBJ1-1